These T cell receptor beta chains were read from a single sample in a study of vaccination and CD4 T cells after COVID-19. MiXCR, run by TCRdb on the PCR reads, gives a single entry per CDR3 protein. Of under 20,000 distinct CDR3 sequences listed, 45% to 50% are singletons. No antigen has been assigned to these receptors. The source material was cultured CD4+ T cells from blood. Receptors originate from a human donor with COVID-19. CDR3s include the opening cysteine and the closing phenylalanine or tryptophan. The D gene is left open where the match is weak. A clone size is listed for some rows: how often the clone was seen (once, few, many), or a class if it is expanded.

cdr3_nt: TGTGCCAGCAGCGCCGGGACTTACAATTCACCCCTCCACTTT
cdr3_aa: CASSAGTYNSPLHF
clone_size: few
j_call: TRBJ1-6
d_call: NA
v_call: TRBV12-3/TRBV12-4

cdr3_nt: TGTGCCAGCAGCTCCCCAAGAGGGTTCACTGAAGCTTTCTTT
cdr3_aa: CASSSPRGFTEAFF
clone_size: NA
j_call: TRBJ1-1
d_call: NA
v_call: TRBV7-6

cdr3_nt: TGCAGTGCTAGTCACCCAGGGCGGGAGAAGCGGGGTGCCTTTGAGCAGTTCTTC
cdr3_aa: CSASHPGREKRGAFEQFF
clone_size: NA
j_call: TRBJ2-1
d_call: TRBD2
v_call: TRBV20-1

cdr3_nt: TGTGCCAGCATGCCAACGGATCAGCCCCAGCATTTT
cdr3_aa: CASMPTDQPQHF
clone_size: few
j_call: TRBJ1-5
d_call: NA
v_call: TRBV6-1

cdr3_nt: TGTGCCAGCAGCGCCGACAGGCCGGGGGTGTACGAGCAGTACTTC
cdr3_aa: CASSADRPGVYEQYF
clone_size: few
j_call: TRBJ2-7
d_call: NA
v_call: TRBV5-8

cdr3_nt: TGTGCCAGTAGTATAGTTTCCTGGAGCCAGGACCCCTACGAGCAGTACTTC
cdr3_aa: CASSIVSWSQDPYEQYF
clone_size: few
j_call: TRBJ2-7
d_call: NA
v_call: TRBV19

cdr3_nt: TGTGCCAGCAGCTTAGGCAGCGGCGCTGGAAACACCATATATTTT
cdr3_aa: CASSLGSGAGNTIYF
clone_size: NA
j_call: TRBJ1-3
d_call: NA
v_call: TRBV11-3

cdr3_nt: TGCAGTGGACCCCATGGGCAGCCCCAGCATTTT
cdr3_aa: CSGPHGQPQHF
clone_size: NA
j_call: TRBJ1-5
d_call: NA
v_call: TRBV20-1

cdr3_nt: TGCAGTGCCCACAGGGGTGGCTATGGCTACACCTTC
cdr3_aa: CSAHRGGYGYTF
clone_size: NA
j_call: TRBJ1-2
d_call: TRBD1
v_call: TRBV20-1

cdr3_nt: TGCGCCAGCAGTGATAGGGTGGGGTCCTATAATTCACCCCTCCACTTT
cdr3_aa: CASSDRVGSYNSPLHF
clone_size: few
j_call: TRBJ1-6
d_call: NA
v_call: TRBV10-2

cdr3_nt: TGTGCTAGCAGCCAGGAAGTACAAGAGACCCAGTACTTC
cdr3_aa: CASSQEVQETQYF
clone_size: NA
j_call: TRBJ2-5
d_call: NA
v_call: TRBV7-7

cdr3_nt: TGTGCCAGCAGCGCGGACAGCTCCTATAATTCACCCCTCCACTTT
cdr3_aa: CASSADSSYNSPLHF
clone_size: NA
j_call: TRBJ1-6
d_call: NA
v_call: TRBV4-2

cdr3_nt: TGCGCCAGCAGCTTCGGAAGCTCCTATAATTCACCCCTCCACTTT
cdr3_aa: CASSFGSSYNSPLHF
clone_size: large
j_call: TRBJ1-6
d_call: NA
v_call: TRBV5-1

cdr3_nt: TGTGCCAGCACTCAATGGCTAGGGAGAGGCACCTACGAGCAGTACTTC
cdr3_aa: CASTQWLGRGTYEQYF
clone_size: once
j_call: TRBJ2-7
d_call: NA
v_call: TRBV6-1

cdr3_nt: TGTGCCAGCAGTTTCAGGGGGGCTTCACCCCTCCACTTT
cdr3_aa: CASSFRGASPLHF
clone_size: NA
j_call: TRBJ1-6
d_call: TRBD1
v_call: TRBV27

cdr3_nt: TGTGCCAGCAGTCTATCGAGCACAGATACGCAGTATTTT
cdr3_aa: CASSLSSTDTQYF
clone_size: few
j_call: TRBJ2-3
d_call: NA
v_call: TRBV27

cdr3_nt: TGTGCCAGCAGAAGACAGGGGGCCGGTCAGCCCCAGCATTTT
cdr3_aa: CASRRQGAGQPQHF
clone_size: NA
j_call: TRBJ1-5
d_call: TRBD1
v_call: TRBV2

cdr3_nt: TGCAGTGCTCGGCCCGGGACAGGGGGAGAGACCCAGTACTTC
cdr3_aa: CSARPGTGGETQYF
clone_size: NA
j_call: TRBJ2-5
d_call: TRBD1
v_call: TRBV20-1

cdr3_nt: TGTGCCAGCAGTCCCGGGGAGGCGGACCTTAATCAGCCCCAGCATTTT
cdr3_aa: CASSPGEADLNQPQHF
clone_size: NA
j_call: TRBJ1-5
d_call: NA
v_call: TRBV12-3/TRBV12-4

cdr3_nt: TGCAGTGCTAGTGGGTCAGCGTTGGGCGATACGCAGTATTTT
cdr3_aa: CSASGSALGDTQYF
clone_size: NA
j_call: TRBJ2-3
d_call: NA
v_call: TRBV20-1

cdr3_nt: TGTGCCAGCAGGTTACAGGGCCCGAACACTGAAGCTTTCTTT
cdr3_aa: CASRLQGPNTEAFF
clone_size: NA
j_call: TRBJ1-1
d_call: NA
v_call: TRBV2

cdr3_nt: TGTGCCAGCAGTTTTTCCAGACAGAGAGGGGCCAACGTCCTGACTTTC
cdr3_aa: CASSFSRQRGANVLTF
clone_size: few
j_call: TRBJ2-6
d_call: NA
v_call: TRBV27

cdr3_nt: TGTGCCAGCAGTTTATCGGTTGAAGCTTTCTTT
cdr3_aa: CASSLSVEAFF
clone_size: NA
j_call: TRBJ1-1
d_call: NA
v_call: TRBV12-3/TRBV12-4

cdr3_nt: TGCAGTGCCAGGGACGCCGGCACAGATACGCAGTATTTT
cdr3_aa: CSARDAGTDTQYF
clone_size: NA
j_call: TRBJ2-3
d_call: NA
v_call: TRBV20-1

cdr3_nt: TGTGCCATCAGGAAGGTTCTTCTTGAGCGAAACACCATATATTTT
cdr3_aa: CAIRKVLLERNTIYF
clone_size: few
j_call: TRBJ1-3
d_call: NA
v_call: TRBV10-3

cdr3_nt: TGCAGTGCAAATACTCGGACCCAGTACTTC
cdr3_aa: CSANTRTQYF
clone_size: NA
j_call: TRBJ2-5
d_call: NA
v_call: TRBV20-1

cdr3_nt: TGTGCCGGCGGAGACCGCAGCAGTCCTGGAAACACCATATATTTT
cdr3_aa: CAGGDRSSPGNTIYF
clone_size: NA
j_call: TRBJ1-3
d_call: NA
v_call: TRBV7-6

cdr3_nt: TGCGCCAGCAGCCAAGAAAGGGGGTGGAACTATGGCTACACCTTC
cdr3_aa: CASSQERGWNYGYTF
clone_size: NA
j_call: TRBJ1-2
d_call: NA
v_call: TRBV4-3

cdr3_nt: TGCAGTGCTCATAAAGAGACTAGCGGGTCCTACGAGCAGTACTTC
cdr3_aa: CSAHKETSGSYEQYF
clone_size: NA
j_call: TRBJ2-7
d_call: TRBD2
v_call: TRBV20-1

cdr3_nt: TGTGCCATTACCCAAGGAGTTGGCTACACCTTC
cdr3_aa: CAITQGVGYTF
clone_size: NA
j_call: TRBJ1-2
d_call: NA
v_call: TRBV10-3

cdr3_nt: TGTGCCAGCAGCGCCCTTGGACAGAACTCCTACGAGCAGTACTTC
cdr3_aa: CASSALGQNSYEQYF
clone_size: NA
j_call: TRBJ2-7
d_call: NA
v_call: TRBV7-2

cdr3_nt: TGTGCCAGCAGGCATGACCCTGACAGGGACTTTTGGAAACTGTTTTTT
cdr3_aa: CASRHDPDRDFWKLFF
clone_size: NA
j_call: TRBJ1-4
d_call: TRBD1
v_call: TRBV6-1

cdr3_nt: TGTGCCAGTGGAGTCCCCGCTAACTATGGCTACACCTTC
cdr3_aa: CASGVPANYGYTF
clone_size: NA
j_call: TRBJ1-2
d_call: NA
v_call: TRBV28

cdr3_nt: TGTGCCAGTAGTAACCTAGGGGGGGCGGGCACAGATACGCAGTATTTT
cdr3_aa: CASSNLGGAGTDTQYF
clone_size: NA
j_call: TRBJ2-3
d_call: NA
v_call: TRBV19

cdr3_nt: TGCAGCGCCGCGGGACAGGGAGGCCATGGCTACACCTTC
cdr3_aa: CSAAGQGGHGYTF
clone_size: few
j_call: TRBJ1-2
d_call: TRBD1
v_call: TRBV29-1

cdr3_nt: TGTGCCAGTAGCAGGCACACCGGGGAGCTGTTTTTT
cdr3_aa: CASSRHTGELFF
clone_size: NA
j_call: TRBJ2-2
d_call: NA
v_call: TRBV6-2/TRBV6-3

cdr3_nt: TGCAGCGTCCGAGTTGGCGTGGCGGGTCTGAGCACAGATACGCAGTATTTT
cdr3_aa: CSVRVGVAGLSTDTQYF
clone_size: NA
j_call: TRBJ2-3
d_call: NA
v_call: TRBV20-1

cdr3_nt: TGTGCCATCAGTGACCAAGACAGGGCGGCGTACGAGCAGTACTTC
cdr3_aa: CAISDQDRAAYEQYF
clone_size: NA
j_call: TRBJ2-7
d_call: TRBD1
v_call: TRBV10-3

cdr3_nt: TGCAGTGCTAGGGCAGGGAACTCCTATAATTCACCCCTCCACTTT
cdr3_aa: CSARAGNSYNSPLHF
clone_size: few
j_call: TRBJ1-6
d_call: NA
v_call: TRBV20-1

cdr3_nt: TGCAGTGCTTCGCAGGACAACTATGGCTACACCTTC
cdr3_aa: CSASQDNYGYTF
clone_size: NA
j_call: TRBJ1-2
d_call: NA
v_call: TRBV20-1

cdr3_nt: TGTGCCAGCAGTAGATTCGGGACTAGCCTTTTCACAGATACGCAGTATTTT
cdr3_aa: CASSRFGTSLFTDTQYF
clone_size: NA
j_call: TRBJ2-3
d_call: TRBD2
v_call: TRBV6-1

cdr3_nt: TGTGCCAGCAGCCGAAGCCAGGGCAATGAGCAGTTCTTC
cdr3_aa: CASSRSQGNEQFF
clone_size: NA
j_call: TRBJ2-1
d_call: NA
v_call: TRBV4-2

cdr3_nt: TGCGCCAGCAGCTTGGACAGTAATCAGCCCCAGCATTTT
cdr3_aa: CASSLDSNQPQHF
clone_size: NA
j_call: TRBJ1-5
d_call: NA
v_call: TRBV5-1

cdr3_nt: TGTGCCAGCAGCTTAGGTCGTCAGGGACAGGTTTATTTT
cdr3_aa: CASSLGRQGQVYF
clone_size: NA
j_call: TRBJ1-3
d_call: TRBD1
v_call: TRBV11-2